Sequencing of this T cell receptor (beta chain) was carried out in a study of T cell responses to AZD1222 COVID-19 vaccine. Study summary: Analyses pooled second doses at about 4 or about 12 weeks. Whole-study results and caveats: Donors, mostly white British, included more females; clonal diversity was possibly underestimated. Just a handful of AZD1222 recipients were seropositive at baseline.

The protocol was immunoSEQ multiplex PCR, while the TCRdb copy is restricted to in-frame clones and leaves out a portion. The sample lists roughly 120,000 clones, roughly 90% seen once, with more than 4% in the top ten. Germline CDR1 GTSNPN, CDR2 SVGIG (reference sequence). V lost 0 bases and J lost 0, with 6 bases in between. The CDR3 runs 14 residues. With regard to this clone: Its specificity is not known.

The receptor's source is an adult in good health. The chain couples TRBV30 to TRBJ1-3; D remains unclear. This specimen consisted of peripheral blood, obtained on day 0 of AZD1222 vaccination. The CDR3 reads CAWSVGSSGNTIYF. The CDR3 DNA is TGTGCCTGGAGTGTAGGCAGCTCTGGAAACACCATATATTTT.